These T cell receptor beta chains were read from a single sample in a study of CD8 T cells in ankylosing spondylitis. TCRdb re-derived calls from the 5' RACE reads in MiXCR, one entry per CDR3 protein. There are about 540,000 distinct CDR3 sequences in the sample; roughly 13% occur only once, and under 7.5% lies in the top ten. Sequenced sample: blood, either unsorted or a sorted T cell fraction (not recorded which). The receptors come from a male donor with ankylosing spondylitis. CDR3s include the opening cysteine and the closing phenylalanine or tryptophan. The D gene is left open where the match is weak. Clone size is stated in some rows and not others, as once, few, many or a class when expanded.

J,D,size,V,DNA,CDR3
TRBJ1-3,NA,NA,TRBV12-3/TRBV12-4,TGTGCCAGCAGTTTAGGGTCTGGCAGCTCTGGAAACACCATATATTTT,CASSLGSGSSGNTIYF
TRBJ2-2,NA,NA,TRBV5-6,TGTGCCAGCAGCCGGAGTTTTCTGAACACCGGGGAGCTGTTTTTT,CASSRSFLNTGELFF
TRBJ2-7,NA,few,TRBV6-5,TGTGCCAGCAGTTCCCCGACAGTCTCCTACGAGCAGTACTTC,CASSSPTVSYEQYF
TRBJ2-7,TRBD2,NA,TRBV5-1,TGCGCCAGCAGCTTGGCCGGGGGGACTAGCGGACTCTACGAGCAGTACTTC,CASSLAGGTSGLYEQYF
TRBJ2-1,TRBD2,few,TRBV7-9,TGTGCCAGCAGCTTAGATTCGGGACTAGCGGGTGAGCAGTTCTTC,CASSLDSGLAGEQFF
TRBJ1-6,NA,few,TRBV3-1,TGTGCCAGCAGCCAAGATGCTAGAGCCCTCCACTTT,CASSQDARALHF
TRBJ2-3,NA,few,TRBV12-3/TRBV12-4,TGTGCCAGCAGTGCCTATACCCGAGCTGGCACAGATACGCAGTATTTT,CASSAYTRAGTDTQYF
TRBJ1-1,NA,NA,TRBV5-1,TGCGCCAGCAGCTTGGCCCTATTGGATAACACTGAATCTTTCTTT,CASSLALLDNTESFF
TRBJ1-5,NA,few,TRBV7-9,TGTGCCAGCAGCCAAGGACAGATCAATCAGCCCCAGCATTTT,CASSQGQINQPQHF
TRBJ2-3,TRBD2,many,TRBV5-1,TGCGCCAGCAGCCCGTTACTAGCGGCCCTCGCAGATACGCAGTATTTT,CASSPLLAALADTQYF
TRBJ2-5,TRBD1,NA,TRBV7-9,TGTGCCAGCAGCGAGGGGGACAGTAGGGAGACCCAGTACTTC,CASSEGDSRETQYF
TRBJ2-5,TRBD2,few,TRBV10-2,TGCGCCAGCAGTGCTAGCGGGAGGGGAGAGACCCAGTACTTC,CASSASGRGETQYF
TRBJ2-1,TRBD1,few,TRBV20-1,TGCAGTGCCAGGACAGGGTTCAATGAGCAGTTCTTC,CSARTGFNEQFF